This T cell receptor beta chain emerged from a study of blood T cell repertoires in COVID-19. Study overall: T cells, B-cell-depleted T cells, or PBMCs provided the cDNA or gDNA that served as material.

CDR3 length: 17 residues. Germline CDR1 is SNHLY and CDR2 is FYNNEI. Trimming removed 4 bases from V and 3 bases from J, with 19 bases in between. The data were produced by immunoSEQ multiplex PCR, yet TCRdb's version contains in-frame clones alone and is incomplete. The data contain about 52,000 clones, 85% to 90% of them singletons. Sample: peripheral blood. The receptor was isolated from a man aged 70 or older with acute or convalescent COVID-19. The chain couples TRBV2 to TRBJ1-5, with D possibly being TRBD1 (5 bases). The CDR3 region is CASSGPRQGFNNQPQHF. CDR3 nucleotides: TGTGCCAGCAGTGGGCCGAGGCAGGGATTCAACAATCAGCCCCAGCATTTT.